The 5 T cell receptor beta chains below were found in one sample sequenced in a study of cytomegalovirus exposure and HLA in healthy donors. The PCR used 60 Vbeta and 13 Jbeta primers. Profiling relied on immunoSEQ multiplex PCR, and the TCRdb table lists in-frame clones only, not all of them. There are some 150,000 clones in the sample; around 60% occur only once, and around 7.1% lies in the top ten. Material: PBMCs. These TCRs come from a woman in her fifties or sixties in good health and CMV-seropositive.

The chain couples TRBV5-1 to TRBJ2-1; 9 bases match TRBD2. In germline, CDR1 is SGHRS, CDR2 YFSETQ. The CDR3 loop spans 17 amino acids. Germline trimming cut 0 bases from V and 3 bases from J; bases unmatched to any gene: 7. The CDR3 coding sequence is TGCGCCAGCAGCTTGGGAGGGCTAGCGGGGATCTACAATGAGCAGTTCTTC. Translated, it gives CASSLGGLAGIYNEQFF.

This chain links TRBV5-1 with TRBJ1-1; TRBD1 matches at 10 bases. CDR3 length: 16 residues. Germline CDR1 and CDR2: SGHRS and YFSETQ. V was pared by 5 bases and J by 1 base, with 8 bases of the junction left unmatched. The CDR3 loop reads CASRLGTGVENTEAFF. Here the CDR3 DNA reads TGCGCCAGCAGACTCGGGACAGGGGTTGAGAACACTGAAGCTTTCTTT.

This chain's CDR3 is CAIGTGYNEQFF. As DNA, the CDR3 is TGTGCCATTGGGACAGGATACAATGAGCAGTTCTTC. The V and J genes are TRBV10-3 and TRBJ2-1; TRBD1 agrees at 8 bases. Germline-derived CDR1 and CDR2 are ENHRY and SYGVKD. The CDR3 has 12 residues. With V trimmed by 9 bases and J by 4 bases, 2 bases remained unmatched.

The DNA for the CDR3 is TGTGCCAACTCGGACTCCACTTCCTACAATGAGCAGTTCTTC. Translation gives CANSDSTSYNEQFF. V is TRBV10-3 and J is TRBJ2-1; maybe TRBD2 (5 bases). V lost 10 bases to trimming and J lost 1 base, with 14 bases between them. Germline V gene sequence: CDR1 ENHRY, CDR2 SYGVKD. The CDR3 consists of 14 residues.

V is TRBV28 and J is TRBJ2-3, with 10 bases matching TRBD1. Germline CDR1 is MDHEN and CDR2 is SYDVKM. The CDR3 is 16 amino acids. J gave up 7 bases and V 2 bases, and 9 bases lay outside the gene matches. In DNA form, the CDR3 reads TGTGCCAGCAGTTTAGGGTTCCGGGACAGGGGTAATACGCAGTATTTT. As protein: CASSLGFRDRGNTQYF. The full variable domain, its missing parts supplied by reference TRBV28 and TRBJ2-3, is DVKVTQSSRYLVKRTGEKVFLECVQDMDHENMFWYRQDPGLGLRLIYFSYDVKMKEKGDIPEGYSVSREKKERFSLILESASTNQTSMYLCASSLGFRDRGNTQYFGPGTRLTVL.